A single sample gave rise to the 13 T cell receptor beta chains below, sequenced in a study of blood T cell repertoires in COVID-19. Repertoires were generated with immunoSEQ multiplex PCR, while TCRdb's copy carries only in-frame clones and drops some. The data show fewer than 35,000 clones, approximately 91% seen once. The specimen sequenced was peripheral blood. Receptors were obtained from a human donor with active COVID-19. The donor label of this sample is uncertain.

The rearrangement joins TRBV5-4 to TRBJ2-1; the match to TRBD1 covers 10 bases. The germline gives CDR1 SGHNT, CDR2 YYREEE (reference sequence). This CDR3 region has 15 residues. J lost 4 bases, V lost 5 bases, and 6 bases had no gene match. As DNA, the CDR3 is TGTGCCAGCAGACTTGACAGGGGGCTATACAATGAGCAGTTCTTC. Translation gives CASRLDRGLYNEQFF.

This CDR3 is CASSYVSEKAFF. CDR3 bases: TGTGCCAGCAGTTACGTGTCAGAAAAAGCTTTCTTT. The chain employs TRBV6-2 or TRBV6-3 and TRBJ1-1; D is unresolved. The CDR3 is 12 amino acids. V was cut by 2 bases and J by 9 bases, with 10 bases left in between. Germline V gene lookup returns CDR1 MNHEY and CDR2 SVGEGT.

The chain has TRBV28 and TRBJ1-2, with D possibly being TRBD1 (6 bases). V was clipped by 7 bases and J by 5 bases, with 17 bases between them. Germline CDR1 MDHEN, CDR2 SYDVKM. The CDR3 runs 14 residues. In nucleotides, the CDR3 is TGTGCCAGCACCAACCGGGACACCTTTTATGGCTACACCTTC. This translates into CASTNRDTFYGYTF.

The genes are TRBV5-5 and TRBJ2-1; TRBD1 might be the D (5 bases). V lost 4 bases and J 3 bases, leaving 14 bases between the germline ends. CDR1 SGHKS and CDR2 YYEKEE come from the germline V gene (reference sequence). This CDR3 comprises 15 residues. The DNA for the CDR3 is TGTGCCAGCAGCCGGGCCCTACAGGTCTACAATGAGCAGTTCTTC. It is translated as CASSRALQVYNEQFF.

The chain combines TRBV5-1 with TRBJ2-5, with 7 bases lining up with TRBD1. The junction had 11 bases not matched to a gene; V was cut back by 4 bases and J by 5 bases. Germline V gene sequence: CDR1 SGHRS, CDR2 YFSETQ. This CDR3 comprises 15 residues. The CDR3 reads CASSRDSSSSETQYF. The CDR3 DNA reads as TGCGCCAGCAGCCGGGACAGCTCCTCGTCGGAGACCCAGTACTTC.

The J gene is TRBJ1-2, the V gene TRBV19; no clear D. Deletions cut 5 bases from V and 10 bases from J, with 17 bases between. The CDR3 is 13 amino acids. The germline V gene encodes CDR1 LNHDA and CDR2 SQIVND (reference sequence). The CDR3 DNA follows: TGTGCCAGTAGTTCAGGACTCACAACTGACTACACCTTC. This sequence encodes CASSSGLTTDYTF.

This clone was counted a single time. As DNA, the CDR3 is TGTGCCAGCTCACCTTCGTGGCAGGGAGGGGAGGTGAACACTGAAGCTTTCTTT. Its translation is CASSPSWQGGEVNTEAFF. This chain joins TRBV18 and TRBJ1-1; D perhaps matches TRBD1 (5 bases). There are 18 residues in the CDR3. The germline CDR1 and CDR2 sequences are KGHSH and LQKENI. Trimming took 3 bases from V and 0 from J, leaving 20 bases between them.

This chain uses TRBV5-6 with TRBJ2-7, with D perhaps matching TRBD1 (6 bases). The CDR3 consists of 12 residues. V lost 4 bases and J lost 3, with 8 bases in between. Germline V gene lookup returns CDR1 SGHDT and CDR2 YYEEEE. CDR3 loop: CASSMTGYEQYF. CDR3 nucleotides: TGTGCCAGCAGCATGACAGGCTACGAGCAGTACTTC.

The chain recombines TRBV19 with TRBJ2-3; D remains ambiguous. V lost 5 bases to trimming and J lost 5 bases, with 14 bases between them. This CDR3 is built from 14 residues. Germline-derived CDR1 and CDR2 are LNHDA and SQIVND (reference sequence). In DNA, the CDR3 is TGTGCCAGTAGTGACTCCCCATTGGGAGATACGCAGTATTTT. It encodes CASSDSPLGDTQYF.

This sequence joins TRBV28 and TRBJ1-1; 7 bases align to TRBD1. CDR1 and CDR2 from the germline V gene are MDHEN and SYDVKM. The ends lost 6 bases at V and 3 bases at J; junction bases unmatched: 7. The CDR3 is 14 amino acids. CDR3 loop: CASSLRGRYTEAFF. The CDR3 DNA reads TGTGCCAGCAGCCTCAGGGGGAGGTACACTGAAGCTTTCTTT.

The rearrangement links TRBV6-2 or TRBV6-3 to TRBJ2-5; 9 bases are a match to TRBD2. Germline loops: CDR1 MNHEY, CDR2 SVGEGT. Trimming removed 6 bases from V and 3 bases from J; junction bases left unmatched: 8. This CDR3 is built from 15 residues. CDR3 bases: TGTGCCAGCAGCTCCCCTCCTAGCGGGGAAGAGACCCAGTACTTC. Translating gives CASSSPPSGEETQYF.

The gene calls are TRBV10-3 and TRBJ2-7; 8 bases are a match to TRBD1. Germline-derived CDR1 and CDR2 are ENHRY and SYGVKD. Trimming at V came to 8 bases and at J to 1 base, leaving 7 bases not matched to a gene. The CDR3 has 14 residues. The CDR3 is CAIAGTGGSYEQYF. The CDR3 DNA is TGTGCCATCGCTGGGACAGGCGGATCCTACGAGCAGTACTTC.

The rearrangement uses TRBV14 and TRBJ1-3; D call uncertain. The germline V gene encodes CDR1 SGHDN and CDR2 FVKESK. The CDR3 consists of 15 residues. Trimming removed 3 bases from V and 2 bases from J, with 11 bases in between. This CDR3 is CASSHRQEAGNTIYF. The CDR3 DNA sequence: TGTGCCAGCAGCCACAGGCAGGAGGCTGGAAACACCATATATTTT.